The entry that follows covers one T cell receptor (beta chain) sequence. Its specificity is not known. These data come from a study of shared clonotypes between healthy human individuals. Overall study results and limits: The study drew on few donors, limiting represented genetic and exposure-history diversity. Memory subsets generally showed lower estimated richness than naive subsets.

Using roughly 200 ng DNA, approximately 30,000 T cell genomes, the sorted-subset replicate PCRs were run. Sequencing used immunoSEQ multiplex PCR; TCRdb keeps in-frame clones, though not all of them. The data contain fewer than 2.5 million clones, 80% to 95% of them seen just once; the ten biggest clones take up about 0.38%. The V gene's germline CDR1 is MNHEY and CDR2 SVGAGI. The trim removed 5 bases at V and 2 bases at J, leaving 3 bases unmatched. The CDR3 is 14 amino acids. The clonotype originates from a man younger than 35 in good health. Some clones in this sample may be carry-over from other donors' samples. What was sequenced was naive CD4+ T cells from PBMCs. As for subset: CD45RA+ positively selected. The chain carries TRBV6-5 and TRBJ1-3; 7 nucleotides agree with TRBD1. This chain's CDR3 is CASSPTGTGNTIYF. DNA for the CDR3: TGTGCCAGCAGTCCGACAGGGACTGGAAACACCATATATTTT.